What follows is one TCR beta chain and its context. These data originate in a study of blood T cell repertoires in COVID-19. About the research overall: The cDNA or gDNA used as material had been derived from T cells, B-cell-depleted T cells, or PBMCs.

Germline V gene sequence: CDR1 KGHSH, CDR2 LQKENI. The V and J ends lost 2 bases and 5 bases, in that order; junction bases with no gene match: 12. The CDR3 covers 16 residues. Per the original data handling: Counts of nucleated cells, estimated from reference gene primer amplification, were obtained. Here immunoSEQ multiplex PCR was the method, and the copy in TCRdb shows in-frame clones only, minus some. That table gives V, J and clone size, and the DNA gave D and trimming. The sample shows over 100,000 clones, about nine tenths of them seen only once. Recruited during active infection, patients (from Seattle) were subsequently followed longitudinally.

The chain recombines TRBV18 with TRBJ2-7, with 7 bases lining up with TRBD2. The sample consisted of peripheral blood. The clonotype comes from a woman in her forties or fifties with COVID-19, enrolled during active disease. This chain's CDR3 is CASSPRPGLQSHEQYV. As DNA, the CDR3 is TGTGCCAGCTCACCAAGACCGGGACTACAGTCCCACGAGCAGTACGTC.